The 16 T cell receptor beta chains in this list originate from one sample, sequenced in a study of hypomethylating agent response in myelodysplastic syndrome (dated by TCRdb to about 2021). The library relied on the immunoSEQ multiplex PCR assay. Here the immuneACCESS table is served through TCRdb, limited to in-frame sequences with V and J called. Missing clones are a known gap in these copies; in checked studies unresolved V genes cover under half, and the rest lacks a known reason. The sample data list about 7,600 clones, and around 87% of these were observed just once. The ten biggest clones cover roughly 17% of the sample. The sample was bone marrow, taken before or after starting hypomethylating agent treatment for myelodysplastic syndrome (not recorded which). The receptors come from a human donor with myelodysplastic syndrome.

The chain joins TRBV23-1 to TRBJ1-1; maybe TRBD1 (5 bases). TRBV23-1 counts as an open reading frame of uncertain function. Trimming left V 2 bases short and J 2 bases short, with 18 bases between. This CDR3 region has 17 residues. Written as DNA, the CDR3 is TGCGCCAGCAGTCAAGCCGCCTGGCGGGACCCTAACACTGAAGCTTTCTTT. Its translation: CASSQAAWRDPNTEAFF.

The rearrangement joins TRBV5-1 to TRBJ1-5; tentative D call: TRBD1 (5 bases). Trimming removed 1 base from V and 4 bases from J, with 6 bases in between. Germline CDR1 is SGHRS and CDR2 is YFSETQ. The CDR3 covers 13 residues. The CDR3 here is CASSLTGNQPQHF. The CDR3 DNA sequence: TGCGCCAGCAGCTTGACAGGTAATCAGCCCCAGCATTTT.

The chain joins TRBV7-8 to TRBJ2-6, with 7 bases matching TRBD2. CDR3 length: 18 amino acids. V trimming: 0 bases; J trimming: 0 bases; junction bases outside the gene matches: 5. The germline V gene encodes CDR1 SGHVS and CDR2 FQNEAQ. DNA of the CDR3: TGTGCCAGCAGCTTAGCCGGGAGGATCGACTCTGGGGCCAACGTCCTGACTTTC. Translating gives CASSLAGRIDSGANVLTF.

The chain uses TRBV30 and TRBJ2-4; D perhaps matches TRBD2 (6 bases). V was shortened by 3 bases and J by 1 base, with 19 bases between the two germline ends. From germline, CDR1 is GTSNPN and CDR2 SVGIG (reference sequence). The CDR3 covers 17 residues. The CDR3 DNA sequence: TGTGCCTGGAGAGGTTTCAGGGAGGAGGAGGCCAAAAACATTCAGTACTTC. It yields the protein CAWRGFREEEAKNIQYF.

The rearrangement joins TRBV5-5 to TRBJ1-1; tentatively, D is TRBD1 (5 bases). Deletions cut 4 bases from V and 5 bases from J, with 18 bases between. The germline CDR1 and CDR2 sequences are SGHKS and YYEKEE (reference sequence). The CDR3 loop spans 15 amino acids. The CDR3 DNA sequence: TGTGCCAGCAGCCCCCTCCGGGGTCCAGGGACTGAAGCTTTCTTT. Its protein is CASSPLRGPGTEAFF.

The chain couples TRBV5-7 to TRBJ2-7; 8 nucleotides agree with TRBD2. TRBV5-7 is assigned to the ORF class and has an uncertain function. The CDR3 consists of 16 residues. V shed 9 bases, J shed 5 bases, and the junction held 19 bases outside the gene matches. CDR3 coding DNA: TGTGCCACTCGGGGGGGGAGAGGGAGGAAAGAAAACGAGCAGTACGTC. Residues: CATRGGRGRKENEQYV.

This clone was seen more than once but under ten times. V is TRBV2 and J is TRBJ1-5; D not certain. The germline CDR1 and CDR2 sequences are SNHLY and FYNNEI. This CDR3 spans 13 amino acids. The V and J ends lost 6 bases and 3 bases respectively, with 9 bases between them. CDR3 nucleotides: TGTGCCAGCAGGGGGAGTGTCAATCAGCCCCAGCATTTT. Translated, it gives CASRGSVNQPQHF.

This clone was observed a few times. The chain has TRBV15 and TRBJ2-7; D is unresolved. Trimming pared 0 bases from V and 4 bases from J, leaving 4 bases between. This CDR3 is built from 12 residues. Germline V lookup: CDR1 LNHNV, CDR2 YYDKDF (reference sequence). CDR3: CATSRDLYEQYV. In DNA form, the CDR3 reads TGTGCCACCAGCAGAGATCTTTACGAGCAGTACGTC.

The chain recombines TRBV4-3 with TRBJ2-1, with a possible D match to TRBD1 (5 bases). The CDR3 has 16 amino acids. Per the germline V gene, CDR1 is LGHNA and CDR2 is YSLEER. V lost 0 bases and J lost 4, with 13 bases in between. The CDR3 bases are TGCGCCAGCAGCCAAGACGACAGACTCTATTACAATGAGCAGTTCTTC. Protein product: CASSQDDRLYYNEQFF.

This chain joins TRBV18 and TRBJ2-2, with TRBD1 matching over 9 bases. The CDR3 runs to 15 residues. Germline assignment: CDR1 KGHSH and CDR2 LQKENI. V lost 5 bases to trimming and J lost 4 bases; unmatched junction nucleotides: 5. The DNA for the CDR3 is TGTGCCAGCTCAGCCACAGGGGGCACCACCGGGGAGCTGTTTTTT. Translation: CASSATGGTTGELFF.

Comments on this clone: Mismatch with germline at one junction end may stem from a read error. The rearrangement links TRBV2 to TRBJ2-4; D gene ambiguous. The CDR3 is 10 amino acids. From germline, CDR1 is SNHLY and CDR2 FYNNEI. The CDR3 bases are TGTGCCAGCAGGAATCAGGTACCACTCTTC. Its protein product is CASRNQVPLF.

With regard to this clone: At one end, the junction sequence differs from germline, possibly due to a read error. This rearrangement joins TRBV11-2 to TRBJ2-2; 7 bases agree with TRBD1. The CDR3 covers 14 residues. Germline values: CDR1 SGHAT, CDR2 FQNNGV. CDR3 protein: CASSRDRTTGELFF. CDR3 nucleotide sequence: TGTGCCAGCAGCCGGGACAGAACCACCGGAGAGCTGTTTTTT.

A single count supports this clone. The CDR3 DNA sequence: TGTGCCAGCAGTTTTGAGAGGGGTCAGCCCCAGCATTTT. Its protein is CASSFERGQPQHF. The chain has TRBV27 and TRBJ1-5, with D perhaps TRBD1 (5 bases). This CDR3 has 13 residues. CDR1 is MNHEY and CDR2 is SMNVEV in the germline V gene (reference sequence). V was clipped by 3 bases and J by 6 bases, with 9 bases between them.

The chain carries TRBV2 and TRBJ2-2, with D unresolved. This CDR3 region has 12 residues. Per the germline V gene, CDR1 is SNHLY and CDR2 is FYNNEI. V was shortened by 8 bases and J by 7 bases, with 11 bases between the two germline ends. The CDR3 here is CASWQDNGELFF. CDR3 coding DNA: TGTGCCAGCTGGCAGGATAACGGGGAGCTGTTTTTT.

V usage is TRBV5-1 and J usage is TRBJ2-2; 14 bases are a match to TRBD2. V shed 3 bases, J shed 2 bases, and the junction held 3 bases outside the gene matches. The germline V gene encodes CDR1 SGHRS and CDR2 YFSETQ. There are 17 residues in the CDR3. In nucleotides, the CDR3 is TGCGCCAGCAGCTGGACTAGCGGGGGGTCTAACACCGGGGAGCTGTTTTTT. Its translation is CASSWTSGGSNTGELFF. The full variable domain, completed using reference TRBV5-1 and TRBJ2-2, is KAGVTQTPRYLIKTRGQQVTLSCSPISGHRSVSWYQQTPGQGLQFLFEYFSETQRNKGNFPGRFSGRQFSNSRSEMNVSTLELGDSALYLCASSWTSGGSNTGELFFGEGSRLTVL.

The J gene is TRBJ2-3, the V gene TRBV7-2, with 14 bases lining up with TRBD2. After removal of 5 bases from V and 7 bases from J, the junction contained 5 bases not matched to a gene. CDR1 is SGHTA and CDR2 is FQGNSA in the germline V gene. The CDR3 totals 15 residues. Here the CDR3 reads CASSPGTSGGYTQYF. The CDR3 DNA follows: TGTGCCAGCAGCCCTGGGACTAGCGGGGGTTATACGCAGTATTTT.